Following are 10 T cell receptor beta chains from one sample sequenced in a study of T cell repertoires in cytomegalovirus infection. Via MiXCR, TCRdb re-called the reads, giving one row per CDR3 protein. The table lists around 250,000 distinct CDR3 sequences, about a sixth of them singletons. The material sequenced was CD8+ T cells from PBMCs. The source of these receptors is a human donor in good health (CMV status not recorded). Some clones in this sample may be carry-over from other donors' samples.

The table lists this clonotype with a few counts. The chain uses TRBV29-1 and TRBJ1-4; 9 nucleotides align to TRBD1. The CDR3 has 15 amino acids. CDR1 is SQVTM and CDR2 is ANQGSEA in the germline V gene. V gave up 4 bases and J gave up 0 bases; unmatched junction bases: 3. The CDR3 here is CSVAGQGTTNEKLFF. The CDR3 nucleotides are TGCAGCGTTGCCGGACAGGGGACAACTAATGAAAAACTGTTTTTT.

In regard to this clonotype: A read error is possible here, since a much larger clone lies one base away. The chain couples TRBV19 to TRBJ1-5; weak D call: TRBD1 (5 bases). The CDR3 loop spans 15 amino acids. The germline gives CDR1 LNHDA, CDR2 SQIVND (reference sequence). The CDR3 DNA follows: TGTGCCAGTAAGAACGAAGCGTGGGGCAATCAGTCCCAGCATTTT. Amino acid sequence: CASKNEAWGNQSQHF. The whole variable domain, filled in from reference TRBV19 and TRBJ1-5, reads DGGITQSPKYLFRKEGQNVTLSCEQNLNHDAMYWYRQDPGQGLRLIYYSQIVNDFQKGDIAEGYSVSREKKESFPLTVTSAQKNPTAFYLCASKNEAWGNQSQHFGDGTRLSIL.

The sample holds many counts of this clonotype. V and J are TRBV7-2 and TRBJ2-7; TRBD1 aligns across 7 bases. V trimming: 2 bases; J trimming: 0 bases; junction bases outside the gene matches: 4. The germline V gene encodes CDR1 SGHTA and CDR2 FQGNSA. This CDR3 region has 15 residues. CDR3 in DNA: TGTGCCAGCAGCTTATGGGACAGCCGCTCCTACGAGCAGTACTTC. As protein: CASSLWDSRSYEQYF.

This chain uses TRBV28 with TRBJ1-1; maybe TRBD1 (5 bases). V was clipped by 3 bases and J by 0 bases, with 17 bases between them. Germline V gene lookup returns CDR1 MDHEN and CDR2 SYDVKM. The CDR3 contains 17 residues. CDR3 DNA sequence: TGTGCCAGCAGTTTCAAGAGGACAATTAGGATGAACACTGAAGCTTTCTTT. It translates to CASSFKRTIRMNTEAFF.

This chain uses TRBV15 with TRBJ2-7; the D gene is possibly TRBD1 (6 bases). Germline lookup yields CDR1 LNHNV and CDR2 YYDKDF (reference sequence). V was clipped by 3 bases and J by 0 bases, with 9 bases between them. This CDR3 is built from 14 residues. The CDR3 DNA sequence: TGTGCCACCAGCAGCAGGGGTAGCTCCTACGAGCAGTACTTC. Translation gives CATSSRGSSYEQYF.

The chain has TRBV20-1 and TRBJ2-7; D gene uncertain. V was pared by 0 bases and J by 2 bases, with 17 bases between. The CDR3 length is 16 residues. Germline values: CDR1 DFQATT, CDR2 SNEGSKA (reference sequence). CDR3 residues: CSARDLMGHSPYEQYF. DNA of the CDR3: TGCAGTGCTAGAGATCTAATGGGTCACTCTCCCTACGAGCAGTACTTC.

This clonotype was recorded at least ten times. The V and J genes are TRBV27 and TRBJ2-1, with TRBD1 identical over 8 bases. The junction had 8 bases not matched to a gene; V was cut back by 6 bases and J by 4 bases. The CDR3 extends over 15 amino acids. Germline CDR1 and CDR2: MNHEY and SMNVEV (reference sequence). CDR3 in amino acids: CASRRSGGSYNEQFF. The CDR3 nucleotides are TGTGCCAGCAGGAGGTCAGGGGGCAGTTACAATGAGCAGTTCTTC.

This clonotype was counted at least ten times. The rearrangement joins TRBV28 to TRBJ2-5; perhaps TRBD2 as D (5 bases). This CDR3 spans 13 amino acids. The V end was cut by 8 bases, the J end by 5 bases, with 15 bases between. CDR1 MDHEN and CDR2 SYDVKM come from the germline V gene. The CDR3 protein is CASGASSRETQYF. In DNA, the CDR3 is TGTGCCAGCGGCGCCTCTAGCAGGGAGACCCAGTACTTC.

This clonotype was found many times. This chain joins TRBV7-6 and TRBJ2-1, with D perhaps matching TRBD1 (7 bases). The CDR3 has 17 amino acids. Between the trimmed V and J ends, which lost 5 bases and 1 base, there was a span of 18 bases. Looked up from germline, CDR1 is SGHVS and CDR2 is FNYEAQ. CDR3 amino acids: CASSERTSGGSYNEQFF. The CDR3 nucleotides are TGTGCCAGCAGCGAAAGAACCTCAGGGGGGTCCTACAATGAGCAGTTCTTC.

CDR3 sequence (DNA): TGTGCCAGCACCCAATTGGACAGGGGGCAAGAAGCTTTCTTT. Its translation: CASTQLDRGQEAFF. J is TRBJ1-1 and V is TRBV12-3 or TRBV12-4; TRBD1 agrees at 11 bases. Germline trimming cut 7 bases from V and 8 bases from J; bases unmatched to any gene: 9. This CDR3 comprises 14 residues.